This T cell receptor beta chain was retrieved from a study of blood T cell repertoires in COVID-19 (dated by TCRdb to 2020 to 2021). A note on the overall study: Samples covering the acute and convalescent phases of COVID-19 were provided by collaborators in the United States, Italy and Spain. The prospective study material was composed of cDNA or gDNA derived from T cells, B-cell-depleted T cells, or PBMCs. Deeply sampled blood TCRbeta repertoires from subjects exposed to, actively infected with, or recovered from COVID-19 were included in the dataset. The repertoires were released in a freely available public database meant as a resource for research on the immune response to SARS-CoV-2. The samples were drawn from the first 160 participants of the ongoing ImmuneRACE study and from 1,254 subjects provided by 6 global collaborators. A de-identified subject ID, COVID-19 status, age in years and sex were almost always included in the sample metadata. Where available, HLA class I and class II types were taken from metadata supplied by the sample provider and were not determined by assay-based typing. Study-wide conclusions, independent of this receptor: The amount of clinical and demographic metadata varied by source and participant and was provided uncurated.

Whole blood was collected in K2EDTA tubes by collaborating institutions according to the institutions' own protocols. For TCRbeta analysis, collaborators shipped samples as frozen whole blood, isolated PBMCs, or DNA extracted from either of those sample types. TCRbeta CDR3 regions were amplified from genomic DNA using the immunoSEQ Assay, a bias-controlled multiplex PCR. Per the authors' processing: The number of nucleated cells in each sample was estimated by amplification of reference gene primers within the assay. Sequence reads were collapsed and filtered to measure the absolute abundance of every unique TCRbeta CDR3 rearrangement. For each sample, productive Simpson clonality was calculated as the square root of Simpson's diversity index over productive rearrangements. The immuneACCESS repertoire file appears here via TCRdb, limited to in-frame rearrangements. These files lack a portion of the clones; in checked studies, under half of the deficit traces to unresolved V genes, and the cause of the others is not known. The V and J calls and the clone size are those of that table, but D and trimming were determined from the DNA. The sample yields fewer than 200,000 clones; 90% were counted once. The ten largest clones take up 0.53% of the sample.

Inclusive of the bounding cysteine and phenylalanine, the CDR3 is 12 residues long. The read is trimmed to its CDR3 DNA, 36 bases read in frame from base 1. V lost 4 bases and J lost 1 base; the stretch between them is 7 bases long. CDR1 is given as SQVTM and CDR2 as ANQGSEA, both from the germline V gene. This clone came up a few times. The clone's antigen remains unknown. No much larger clonotype is one base removed from it; base qualities were not supplied. The chain couples TRBV29-1 to TRBJ1-2, with the identity of the D gene unclear. This receptor was identified in a man between 45 and 60 years old with acute or convalescent COVID-19. Sequencing was carried out using peripheral blood. The nucleotide sequence is TGCAGCGTTGGGTCAGATAACTATGGCTACACCTTC. This encodes CSVGSDNYGYTF.